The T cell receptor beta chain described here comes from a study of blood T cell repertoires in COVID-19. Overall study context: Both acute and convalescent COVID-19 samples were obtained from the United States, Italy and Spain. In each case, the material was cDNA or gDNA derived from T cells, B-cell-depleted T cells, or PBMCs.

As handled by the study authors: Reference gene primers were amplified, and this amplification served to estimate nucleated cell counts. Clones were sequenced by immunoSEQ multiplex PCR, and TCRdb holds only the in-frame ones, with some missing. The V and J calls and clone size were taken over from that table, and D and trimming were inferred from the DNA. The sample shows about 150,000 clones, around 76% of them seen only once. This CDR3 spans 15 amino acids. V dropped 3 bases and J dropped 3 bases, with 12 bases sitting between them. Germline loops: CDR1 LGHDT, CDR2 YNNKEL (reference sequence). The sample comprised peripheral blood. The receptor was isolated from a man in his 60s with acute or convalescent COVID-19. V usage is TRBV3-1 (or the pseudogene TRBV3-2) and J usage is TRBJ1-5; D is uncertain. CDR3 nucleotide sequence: TGTGCCAGCAGCCAGGGCAGCCGGTCCAATCAGCCCCAGCATTTT. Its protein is CASSQGSRSNQPQHF.